This TCR beta chain was found in a study of regulatory T cells in long-lasting Graves disease. Researchers made TCR beta libraries by using iRepertoire HTBI primers and running Arm-PCR on CDR3 regions. TCRdb used MiXCR to reprocess the multiplex PCR reads, holding one entry per CDR3 protein. The table shows 500,000 or so distinct CDR3 sequences, with around 15% occurring only once. Time point indicated: newly diagnosed GD, antithyroid drugs for less than 3 months. RNA from PBMCs was the source of the TCR library. The diagnosis of Graves' disease used American Thyroid Association guidelines. On this clonotype itself: Its antigen is undetermined.

General study points: Thyroid tissue went unexamined; only peripheral blood was analyzed.

Germline V lookup: CDR1 MGHRA, CDR2 YSYEKL. V shed 4 bases and J 0 bases; nucleotides not matched to a gene: 17. The CDR3 loop spans 19 amino acids. This sample was also put to use in a study of T cells in Graves' hyperthyroidism and ophthalmopathy.

The chain is built from TRBV4-1 and TRBJ2-5, with 7 positions matching TRBD1. This specimen was peripheral blood mononuclear cells (PBMCs), taken at new diagnosis, from a patient treated with antithyroid drugs. This TCR came from a man aged 35 to 55 with Graves disease. CDR3 residues: CASSRNRDSESNYQETQYF. The CDR3 region has the DNA TGCGCCAGCAGCCGCAACCGGGACAGCGAATCCAATTACCAAGAGACCCAGTACTTC.